The 6 T cell receptor beta chains below all came from one sample that was sequenced in a study of post-analysis software for immune sequencing data. Study-wide points: Relative to controls, patients had 5 or 6 TRBV segments at higher frequency, with TRBV5-6, TRBV5-1 and TRBV20-1 among these.

Their antigen targets remain unknown. Prepared libraries of TCR beta cDNA carried unique molecular identifiers. TCRdb re-called the PCR reads through MiXCR, storing one row per CDR3 protein. The sample lists about half a million distinct CDR3 sequences, approximately 34% occurring once. The sequenced sample was blood. The receptors come from a girl between 2 and 17 years old with multiple sclerosis.

The V call is TRBV20-1, the J call TRBJ1-2, with 11 bases aligning to TRBD1. V lost 6 bases and J lost 3; bases outside the gene matches: 12. Per the germline V gene, CDR1 is DFQATT and CDR2 is SNEGSKA (reference sequence). This CDR3 has 16 amino acids. CDR3 amino acids: CSATNPGGQGDYGYTF. DNA of the CDR3: TGCAGTGCCACGAACCCGGGGGGACAGGGGGACTATGGCTACACCTTC.

V is TRBV14 and J is TRBJ2-2; maybe TRBD2 (5 bases). Germline CDR1 SGHDN, CDR2 FVKESK. CDR3 size: 16 residues. Trimming took off 3 bases at V and 1 base at J, with 12 bases between the two ends. DNA of the CDR3: TGTGCCAGCAGCCACCCCGAGCGGTGGAACACCGGGGAGCTGTTTTTT. Translating gives CASSHPERWNTGELFF.

V usage is TRBV9 and J usage is TRBJ2-1; no firm D call. The V gene lost 0 bases and the J gene lost 9 bases, with 7 bases spanning the gap. The CDR3 has 12 amino acids. Looked up from germline, CDR1 is SGDLS and CDR2 is YYNGEE. For the CDR3, the DNA is TGTGCCAGCAGCGTAGACAGATCTGAGCAGTTCTTC. It translates to CASSVDRSEQFF.

This clonotype has at least ten counts. The genes are TRBV12-3 or TRBV12-4 and TRBJ1-2, with D hard to call. This CDR3 contains 13 residues. The V and J ends lost 1 base and 4 bases respectively, with 7 bases between them. DNA for the CDR3: TGTGCCAGCAGTTTAGGGGGTTTCTATGGCTACACCTTC. Amino acids: CASSLGGFYGYTF.

The V call is TRBV12-3 or TRBV12-4, the J call TRBJ2-5, with D possibly matching TRBD2 (5 bases). The CDR3 runs to 15 residues. V dropped 3 bases and J dropped 0 bases, with 11 bases sitting between them. The CDR3 DNA reads TGTGCCAGCAGTTTTTTCACGGGGAACCAAGAGACCCAGTACTTC. Its translation: CASSFFTGNQETQYF.

The chain links TRBV9 to TRBJ2-3; no firm D call. Germline CDR1 is SGDLS and CDR2 is YYNGEE. V gave up 0 bases and J gave up 6 bases, with 17 bases separating them. The CDR3 is 16 amino acids. The CDR3 protein is CASSVGISDLRDTQYF. The CDR3 DNA reads as TGTGCCAGCAGCGTAGGGATCAGTGACCTCCGGGATACGCAGTATTTT.